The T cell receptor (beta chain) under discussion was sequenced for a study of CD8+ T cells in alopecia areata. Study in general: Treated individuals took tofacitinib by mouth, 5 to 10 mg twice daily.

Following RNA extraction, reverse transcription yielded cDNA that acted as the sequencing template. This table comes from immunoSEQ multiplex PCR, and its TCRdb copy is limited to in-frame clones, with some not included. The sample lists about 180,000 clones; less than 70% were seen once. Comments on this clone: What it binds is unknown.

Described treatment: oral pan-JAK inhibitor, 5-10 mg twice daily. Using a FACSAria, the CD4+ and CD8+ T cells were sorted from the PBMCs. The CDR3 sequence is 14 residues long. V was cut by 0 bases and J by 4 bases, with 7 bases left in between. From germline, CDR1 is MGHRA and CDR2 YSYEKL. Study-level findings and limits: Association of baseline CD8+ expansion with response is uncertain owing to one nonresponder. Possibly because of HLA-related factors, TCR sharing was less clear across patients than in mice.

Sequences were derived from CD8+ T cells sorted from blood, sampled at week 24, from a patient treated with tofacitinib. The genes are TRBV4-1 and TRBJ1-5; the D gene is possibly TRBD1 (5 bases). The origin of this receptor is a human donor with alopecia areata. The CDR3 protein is CASSQEGGNQPQHF. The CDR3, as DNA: TGCGCCAGCAGCCAAGAGGGGGGGAATCAGCCCCAGCATTTT.